The clone carrying this TCR beta chain was counted at least ten times. Its target is not known. This record belongs to a study of shared clonotypes between healthy human individuals. Overall study results and limits: Limited genetic and exposure-history diversity came from having few donors.

This table comes from immunoSEQ multiplex PCR, and its TCRdb copy is limited to in-frame clones, with some not included. In the table there are about 470,000 clones, more than 75% of which are singletons. The trim removed 5 bases at V and 6 bases at J, leaving 4 bases unmatched. The CDR3 length is 14 residues. CDR1 is LNHDA, CDR2 SQIVND, per germline (reference sequence). The sequencing input was PBMCs. The origin of this receptor is a woman aged 40 to 55 in good health. Some clones in this sample may be carry-over from other donors' samples. The J gene is TRBJ1-5, the V gene TRBV19, with 10 bases fitting TRBD1. CDR3 DNA sequence: TGTGCCAGTAGTTACGGACAGGGGGTTCAGCCCCAGCATTTT. Residues: CASSYGQGVQPQHF.